This T cell receptor (beta chain) comes out of a study of cytotoxic CD8 clonotypes in ibrutinib-treated CLL. Sequenced by immunoSEQ multiplex PCR; TCRdb stores in-frame clones only, minus some. The sample has about 300,000 clones, 60% to 80% seen once. To note about this clone: Its target is unknown.

General observations from the study: Rare overall, public clonotypes shrank or held steady under therapy. While tracking circulating CD8+ T-cell counts, baseline clonality exceeded that of age-matched healthy donors.

This CDR3 has 17 residues. Germline V gene lookup returns CDR1 SGHRS and CDR2 YFSETQ. J gave up 2 bases and V 3 bases, and 11 bases lay outside the gene matches. The sample was PBMCs, taken at disease progression, from a patient treated with ibrutinib. The V gene is TRBV5-1, the J gene TRBJ2-7; 10 bases are shared with TRBD1. This sequence was found in a human donor with chronic lymphocytic leukemia. DNA for the CDR3: TGCGCCAGCAGCTACCGACTCGCCGGGACAGGGGCCTACGAGCAGTACTTC. Its protein product is CASSYRLAGTGAYEQYF.